This T cell receptor (beta chain) was identified during a study of cytomegalovirus exposure and HLA in healthy donors. The study, taken as a whole, reports: HLA allele associations emerged for around 15,000 TCR beta sequences in a later analysis, at 0.05 false discovery rate.

Vbeta (60) and Jbeta (13) primers were used in the PCR. Per the authors' pipeline: Around 9.9 million shared chains were among the roughly 80 million unique TCR beta chains that a later analysis counted. TCRdb's copy holds only in-frame clones and misses some; the assay was immunoSEQ multiplex PCR. From that table come the V and J calls and clone size; the DNA was used to work out D and trimming. The sample records 60,000 to 70,000 clones, more than 70% being singletons. Details on this clone: Antigen: not known.

Germline-derived CDR1 and CDR2 are SGHRS and YFSETQ. This CDR3 region has 14 residues. The junction had 9 bases not matched to a gene; V was cut back by 3 bases and J by 6 bases. Each donor was nominally healthy when sampled (though unrecorded immune exposures were likely). The receptor was isolated from a woman aged 40 to 49 in good health and CMV-seropositive. Sequenced material: PBMCs. This sequence joins TRBV5-1 and TRBJ2-7; 7 nucleotides line up with TRBD2. The CDR3 region has the DNA TGCGCCAGCAGCTATTCCGCGGGGGTTGGCGAGCAGTACTTC. Translated: CASSYSAGVGEQYF. Based on the CDR3 plus reference TRBV5-1 and TRBJ2-7, the full variable domain is KAGVTQTPRYLIKTRGQQVTLSCSPISGHRSVSWYQQTPGQGLQFLFEYFSETQRNKGNFPGRFSGRQFSNSRSEMNVSTLELGDSALYLCASSYSAGVGEQYFGPGTRLTVT.